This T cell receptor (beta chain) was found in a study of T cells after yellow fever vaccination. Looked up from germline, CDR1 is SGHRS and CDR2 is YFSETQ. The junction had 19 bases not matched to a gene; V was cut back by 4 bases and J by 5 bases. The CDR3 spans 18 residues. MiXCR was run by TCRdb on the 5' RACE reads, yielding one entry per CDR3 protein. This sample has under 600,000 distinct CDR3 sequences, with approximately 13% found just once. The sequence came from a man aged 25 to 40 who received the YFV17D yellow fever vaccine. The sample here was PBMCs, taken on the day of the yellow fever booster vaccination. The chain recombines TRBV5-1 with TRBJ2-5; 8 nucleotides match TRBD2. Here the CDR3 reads CASSLRTSSRGGKETQYF. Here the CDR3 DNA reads TGCGCCAGCAGCCTTCGGACTAGCAGCAGAGGGGGTAAGGAGACCCAGTACTTC.